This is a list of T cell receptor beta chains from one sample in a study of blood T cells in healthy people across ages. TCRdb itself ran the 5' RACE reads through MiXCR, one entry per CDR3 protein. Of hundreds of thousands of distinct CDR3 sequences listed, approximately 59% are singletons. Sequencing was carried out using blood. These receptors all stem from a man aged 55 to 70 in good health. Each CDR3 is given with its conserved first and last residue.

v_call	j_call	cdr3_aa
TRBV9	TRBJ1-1	CASSLRTGRGTEAFF
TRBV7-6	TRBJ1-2	CASSPQENYGYTF
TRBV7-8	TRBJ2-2	CASSPRLAGGLDTGELFF
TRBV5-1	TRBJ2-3	CASSLALAPDTQYF
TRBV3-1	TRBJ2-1	CASSPRDSNRYNEQFF
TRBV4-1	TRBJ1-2	CASSQRVTGAYGYTF
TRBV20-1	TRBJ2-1	CSAIAGTAYNEQFF
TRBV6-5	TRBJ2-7	CASSYSRTGGGYEQYF
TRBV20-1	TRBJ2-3	CSAPHLQALTDTQYF
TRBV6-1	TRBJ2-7	CASSTPGQAPYEQYF
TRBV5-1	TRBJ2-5	CASSLGFNQETQYF
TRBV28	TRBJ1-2	CASSGRGWEGYTF
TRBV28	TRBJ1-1	CASKEEPEAFF
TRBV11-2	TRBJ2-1	CASSPTRTGVGFF
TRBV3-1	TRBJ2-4	CASRDETKNIQYF
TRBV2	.	CASSEGATNYEQYF
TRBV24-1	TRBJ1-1	CATSDLQAGGAFF
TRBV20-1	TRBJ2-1	CSARDPSRGGPNEQFF
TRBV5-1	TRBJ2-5	CASSSGTLKETQYF
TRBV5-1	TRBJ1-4	CASSFAPGGANEKLFF
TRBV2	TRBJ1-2	CASSATGDYGYTF
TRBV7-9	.	CASSSLSEAGEQYF
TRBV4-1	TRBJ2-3	CASSQDRWGADTQYF
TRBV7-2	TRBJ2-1	CASSQQRGEQFF
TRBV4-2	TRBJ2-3	CASSQEGGVVSDTQYF
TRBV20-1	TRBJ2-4	CSASGRVGRGDIQYF
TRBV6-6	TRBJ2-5	CASSWRYQETQYF
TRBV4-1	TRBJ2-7	CASSQEGGLYEQYF